These 14 T cell receptor beta chains originate from one sample sequenced in a study of OX40 agonist ivuxolimab in advanced cancers. The data were produced by immunoSEQ multiplex PCR, yet TCRdb's version contains in-frame clones alone and is incomplete. The sample records around 15,000 clones, more than 75% being singletons. Sequenced material: CD4+ or CD8+ T cells sorted from blood, taken in a trial of the OX40 agonist ivuxolimab. These receptor sequences come from an adult with an advanced solid tumor such as melanoma, head and neck, liver or kidney cancer.

CDR3 sequence: CASSLAVGTGNYEQYF. The CDR3 DNA reads TGTGCCAGCAGCTTAGCCGTAGGGACAGGGAACTACGAGCAGTACTTC. V is TRBV7-2 and J is TRBJ2-7, with 9 bases fitting TRBD1. The V and J ends lost 0 bases and 3 bases, in that order; junction bases with no gene match: 6. The CDR3 consists of 16 residues. Germline loops: CDR1 SGHTA, CDR2 FQGNSA.

In this sample, this clone turned up once. The chain combines TRBV5-4 with TRBJ1-1; D is undetermined. Per germline, CDR1 SGHNT and CDR2 YYREEE (reference sequence). V lost 7 bases to trimming and J lost 1 base, with 14 bases between them. This CDR3 region has 14 residues. The CDR3 DNA reads as TGTGCCAGCCTCGACTTGGGCCAGAACACTGAAGCTTTCTTT. It specifies CASLDLGQNTEAFF. Filled out from reference TRBV5-4 and TRBJ1-1, the complete variable domain reads ETGVTQSPTHLIKTRGQQVTLRCSSQSGHNTVSWYQQALGQGPQFIFQYYREEENGRGNFPPRFSGLQFPNYSSELNVNALELDDSALYLCASLDLGQNTEAFFGQGTRLTVV.

The rearrangement joins TRBV5-1 to TRBJ1-1, with D unclear. Trimming pared 1 base from V and 3 bases from J, leaving 13 bases between. This CDR3 region has 15 residues. Per the germline V gene, CDR1 is SGHRS and CDR2 is YFSETQ. The chain's CDR3 is CASSLPQSGDTEAFF. In DNA, the CDR3 is TGCGCCAGCAGCTTGCCCCAAAGCGGGGACACTGAAGCTTTCTTT.

This clone was observed a single time. V and J are TRBV5-4 and TRBJ2-7; D is ambiguous. This CDR3 is built from 14 residues. The germline V gene has CDR1 SGHNT and CDR2 YYREEE (reference sequence). Trimming cost V 0 bases and J 0 bases, with 7 bases left between them. The CDR3, as DNA: TGTGCCAGCAGCTTGGGGGCCGACTCCTACGAGCAGTACTTC. As protein: CASSLGADSYEQYF.

This chain uses TRBV9 with TRBJ2-5; TRBD2 matches at 9 bases. Losses at the gene ends were 8 bases for V and 10 bases for J; bases not matched to a gene: 15. The germline gives CDR1 SGDLS, CDR2 YYNGEE. The CDR3 is made up of 14 amino acids. CDR3 in DNA: TGTGCCAGTTCGACGGGGGGTCTAGCGGGGTACCAGTACTTC. Protein: CASSTGGLAGYQYF.

This clone has just a few counts. V gene TRBV7-6 combines with J gene TRBJ1-4; 8 bases are a match to TRBD1. V dropped 3 bases and J dropped 5; count of bases not matched to a gene: 5. Germline V gives CDR1 SGHVS, CDR2 FNYEAQ. The CDR3 extends over 15 amino acids. The CDR3 DNA sequence: TGTGCCAGCAGCTTGCCGGCAGGGGGCAATGAAAAACTGTTTTTT. This encodes CASSLPAGGNEKLFF. The complete variable domain, with remaining parts taken from reference TRBV7-6 and TRBJ1-4, reads GAGVSQSPRYKVTKRGQDVALRCDPISGHVSLYWYRQALGQGPEFLTYFNYEAQQDKSGLPNDRFSAERPEGSISTLTIQRTEQRDSAMYRCASSLPAGGNEKLFFGSGTQLSVL.

Only one count was recorded for this clone. V gene TRBV4-3 combines with J gene TRBJ1-1; D gene ambiguous. V was shortened by 0 bases and J by 5 bases, with 10 bases between the two germline ends. Germline CDR1 and CDR2: LGHNA and YSLEER. The CDR3 covers 14 residues. CDR3 DNA sequence: TGCGCCAGCAGCCAAGACAGCCTAGGGACTGAAGCTTTCTTT. Its translation: CASSQDSLGTEAFF.

The genes are TRBV4-1 and TRBJ2-5; 8 positions match TRBD2. V shed 3 bases, J shed 3 bases, and the junction held 3 bases outside the gene matches. The CDR3 length is 14 residues. CDR1 is MGHRA, CDR2 YSYEKL, per germline. CDR3 sequence: CASSQFSGEETQYF. For the CDR3, the DNA is TGCGCCAGCAGCCAGTTTAGCGGGGAAGAGACCCAGTACTTC.

This chain uses TRBV7-8 with TRBJ1-1; TRBD1 is a possible D gene (5 bases). This CDR3 is built from 13 residues. V lost 2 bases and J 10 bases, leaving 14 bases between the germline ends. CDR1 is SGHVS and CDR2 is FQNEAQ in the germline V gene. The chain's CDR3 is CASSLLGVTGAFF. The CDR3 coding sequence is TGTGCCAGCAGCTTATTGGGGGTTACGGGAGCTTTCTTT.

V usage is TRBV4-3 and J usage is TRBJ2-7; a weak D match, TRBD2 (6 bases). The germline V gene has CDR1 LGHNA and CDR2 YSLEER. Trimming removed 0 bases from V and 5 bases from J, with 14 bases in between. CDR3 length: 15 residues. CDR3 nucleotide sequence: TGCGCCAGCAGCCAAGATACTGGGACTTGGGACGAGCAGTACTTC. Its protein product is CASSQDTGTWDEQYF.

The chain couples TRBV7-6 to TRBJ2-5; possibly TRBD1 for D (6 bases). The CDR3 has 16 residues. Germline CDR1 SGHVS, CDR2 FNYEAQ. Trimming removed 5 bases from V and 4 bases from J, with 20 bases in between. The CDR3 DNA reads as TGTGCCAGCAGCGCAGACACCCGGGACACAGGAGAGACCCAGTACTTC. It encodes CASSADTRDTGETQYF.

The J gene is TRBJ2-1, the V gene TRBV15, with D hard to call. The V gene's germline CDR1 is LNHNV and CDR2 YYDKDF (reference sequence). The V end lost 8 bases, the J end lost 3 bases, and 8 bases lay between the germline ends. The CDR3 loop spans 12 amino acids. CDR3 protein: CATGKGYNEQFF. The CDR3 region has the DNA TGTGCCACCGGTAAAGGCTACAATGAGCAGTTCTTC.

The chain recombines TRBV27 with TRBJ2-5; no clear D. Trimming took off 1 base at V and 2 bases at J, with 8 bases between the two ends. Germline assignment: CDR1 MNHEY and CDR2 SMNVEV (reference sequence). This CDR3 comprises 14 residues. The CDR3 sequence is CASSLFWGQETQYF. For the CDR3, the DNA is TGTGCCAGCAGTTTATTTTGGGGTCAAGAGACCCAGTACTTC.

This clone was seen a handful of times. The gene calls are TRBV20-1 and TRBJ1-2, with D possibly being TRBD1 (5 bases). There are 10 residues in the CDR3. The germline V gene encodes CDR1 DFQATT and CDR2 SNEGSKA (reference sequence). DNA for the CDR3: TGCACACCAAGGGACCCGGGCTACACCTTC. Translated: CTPRDPGYTF.